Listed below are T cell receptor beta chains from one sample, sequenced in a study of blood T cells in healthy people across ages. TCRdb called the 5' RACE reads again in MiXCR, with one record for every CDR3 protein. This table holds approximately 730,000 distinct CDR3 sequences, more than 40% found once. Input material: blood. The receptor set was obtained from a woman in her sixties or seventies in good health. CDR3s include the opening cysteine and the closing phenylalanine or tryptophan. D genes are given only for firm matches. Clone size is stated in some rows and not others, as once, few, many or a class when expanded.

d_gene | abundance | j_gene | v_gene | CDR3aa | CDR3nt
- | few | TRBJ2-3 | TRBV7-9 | CASSPPEATDTQYF | TGTGCCAGCAGCCCCCCCGAAGCAACAGATACGCAGTATTTT
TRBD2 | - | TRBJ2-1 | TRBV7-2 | CASSFGTSGNNEQFF | TGTGCCAGCAGCTTCGGGACTAGCGGGAACAATGAGCAGTTCTTC
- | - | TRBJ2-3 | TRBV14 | CASSHSTVQTTQYF | TGTGCCAGCAGTCACTCGACGGTACAGACTACGCAGTATTTT
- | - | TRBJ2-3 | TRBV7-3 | CASSLSGPRGADTQYF | TGTGCCAGCAGCTTATCCGGGCCCCGAGGCGCAGATACGCAGTATTTT
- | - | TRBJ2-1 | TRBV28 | CASCLIGGDNEQFF | TGTGCCAGCTGTTTAATAGGGGGGGACAATGAGCAGTTCTTC
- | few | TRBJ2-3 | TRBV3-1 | CASSPYGTDTQYF | TGTGCCAGCAGCCCGTATGGCACAGATACGCAGTATTTT
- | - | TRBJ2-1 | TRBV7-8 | CASSPDRPGIKRNEQFF | TGTGCCAGCAGCCCCGACAGGCCGGGGATTAAACGCAATGAGCAGTTCTTC
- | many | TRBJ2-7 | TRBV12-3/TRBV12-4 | CASSPLAGEQYF | TGTGCCAGCAGCCCTCTAGCAGGCGAGCAGTACTTC
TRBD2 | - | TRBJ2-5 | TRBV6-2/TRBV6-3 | CASSPPDTRGAETQYF | TGTGCCAGCAGTCCCCCGGACACGCGGGGGGCAGAGACCCAGTACTTC
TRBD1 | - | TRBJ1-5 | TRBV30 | CAWSRDSFNQPQHF | TGTGCCTGGAGCCGGGACAGCTTCAATCAGCCCCAGCATTTT
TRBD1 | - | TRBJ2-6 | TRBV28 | CASSSRQGPISGANVLTF | TGTGCCAGCAGTTCAAGACAGGGGCCAATCTCTGGGGCCAACGTCCTGACTTTC
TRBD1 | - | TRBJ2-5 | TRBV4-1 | CASSHPLGGQEAQYF | TGCGCCAGCAGCCACCCACTAGGGGGCCAAGAGGCCCAGTACTTC
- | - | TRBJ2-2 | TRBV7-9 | CASSFRTWSIGELFF | TGTGCCAGCAGCTTTCGGACATGGAGCATCGGGGAGCTGTTTTTT
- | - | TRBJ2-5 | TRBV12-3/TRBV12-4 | CASSRETGAQETQYF | TGTGCCAGCAGCCGGGAGACCGGGGCCCAAGAGACCCAGTACTTC
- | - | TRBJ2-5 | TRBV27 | CARRSHGSANEQYF | TGTGCCAGGAGATCCCACGGGAGCGCCAATGAGCAGTACTTC
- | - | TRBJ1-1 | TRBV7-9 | CASSVDYAEAFF | TGTGCCAGCAGCGTAGACTACGCTGAAGCTTTCTTT
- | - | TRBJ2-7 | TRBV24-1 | CATSDFRGYHTYEQYF | TGTGCCACCAGTGATTTCCGGGGCTACCATACCTACGAGCAGTACTTC
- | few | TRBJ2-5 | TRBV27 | CASSPFPGWLGTQYF | TGTGCCAGCAGTCCATTTCCCGGATGGTTAGGGACCCAGTACTTC
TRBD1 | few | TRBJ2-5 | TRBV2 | CASSEGTGQETQYF | TGTGCCAGCAGTGAGGGGACAGGGCAAGAGACCCAGTACTTC
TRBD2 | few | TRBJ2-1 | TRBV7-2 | CASSLDSGSSYNEQFF | TGTGCCAGCAGCTTAGACAGCGGGAGTTCCTACAATGAGCAGTTCTTC
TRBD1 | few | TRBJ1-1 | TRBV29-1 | CSVIIQGVEAFF | TGCAGCGTTATTATACAGGGGGTTGAAGCTTTCTTT
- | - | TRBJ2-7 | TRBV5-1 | CASSLTGSTYEQYF | TGCGCCAGCAGCTTGACCGGGAGCACCTACGAGCAGTACTTC
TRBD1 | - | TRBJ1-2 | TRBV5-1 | CASSLTAYDRGDGYTF | TGCGCCAGCAGCTTGACAGCCTACGACAGGGGAGATGGCTACACCTTC
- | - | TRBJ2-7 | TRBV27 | CASSLSGHLQSEQYF | TGTGCCAGCAGTTTATCGGGACACCTTCAATCCGAGCAGTACTTC
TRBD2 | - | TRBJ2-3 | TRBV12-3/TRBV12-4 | CASSFGGLAGGRSTDTQYF | TGTGCCAGCAGTTTTGGGGGACTAGCGGGGGGGCGGAGCACAGATACGCAGTATTTT
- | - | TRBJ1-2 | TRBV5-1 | CASSDGGASYGYTF | TGCGCCAGCAGCGACGGGGGAGCTAGCTATGGCTACACCTTC
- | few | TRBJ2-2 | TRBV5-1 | CASSFFSPQGTGELFF | TGCGCCAGCAGCTTTTTTTCCCCGCAGGGAACCGGGGAGCTGTTTTTT
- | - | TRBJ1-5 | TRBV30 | CAWSIGGDQPQHF | TGTGCCTGGAGTATAGGAGGGGACCAGCCCCAGCATTTT
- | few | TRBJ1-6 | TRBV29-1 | CSARSTGANSPLHF | TGCAGCGCTCGATCGACAGGTGCCAATTCACCCCTCCACTTT
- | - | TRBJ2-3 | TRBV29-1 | CSVEDRLFLVQYF | TGCAGCGTTGAAGATCGGCTGTTCTTGGTGCAGTATTTT
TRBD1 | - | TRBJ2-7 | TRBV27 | CASRMTGGIEQYF | TGTGCCAGCAGGATGACAGGGGGCATCGAGCAGTACTTC
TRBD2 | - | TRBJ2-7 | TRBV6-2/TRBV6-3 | CASSRLAGPAVSYEQYF | TGTGCCAGCAGTCGGCTAGCGGGCCCCGCGGTATCCTACGAGCAGTACTTC
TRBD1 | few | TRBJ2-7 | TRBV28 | CASSLLRGRGGRKSSYEQYF | TGTGCCAGCAGTTTATTAAGGGGGAGAGGGGGCCGAAAGAGCTCCTACGAGCAGTACTTC
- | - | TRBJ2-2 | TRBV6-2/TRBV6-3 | CASSYDSSRELFF | TGTGCCAGCAGTTACGATTCGTCTCGGGAGCTGTTTTTT
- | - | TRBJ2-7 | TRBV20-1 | CSAREAGPLSEQYF | TGCAGTGCTAGAGAGGCCGGGCCTCTAAGCGAGCAGTACTTC
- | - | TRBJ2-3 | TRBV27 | CASSFQGTWTDTQYF | TGTGCCAGCAGTTTTCAGGGGACGTGGACAGATACGCAGTATTTT
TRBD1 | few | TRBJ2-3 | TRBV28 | CASSSDRDATSTDTQYF | TGTGCCAGCAGTTCAGACAGGGACGCTACTAGCACAGATACGCAGTATTTT
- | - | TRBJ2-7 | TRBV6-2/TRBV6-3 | CASSVQAETRTYEQYF | TGTGCCAGCAGTGTCCAGGCGGAGACGAGGACATACGAGCAGTACTTC
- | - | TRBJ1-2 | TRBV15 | CATSTEGYYGYTF | TGTGCCACCAGCACCGAGGGGTACTATGGCTACACCTTC
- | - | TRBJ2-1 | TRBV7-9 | CASSLELGVFYNEQFF | TGTGCCAGCAGCTTAGAATTGGGAGTCTTCTACAATGAGCAGTTCTTC
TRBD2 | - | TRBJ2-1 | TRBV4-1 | CASSRLTSGYNEQFF | TGCGCCAGCAGCCGCCTGACTAGCGGTTACAATGAGCAGTTCTTC
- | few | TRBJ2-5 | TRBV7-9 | CASSLRHGQETQYF | TGTGCCAGCAGCTTAAGACACGGTCAAGAGACCCAGTACTTC
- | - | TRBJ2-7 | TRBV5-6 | CASSGSRDAYEQYF | TGTGCCAGCAGCGGATCCCGGGATGCCTACGAGCAGTACTTC